The 30 T cell receptor beta chains reported below all come from one sample, sequenced in a study of T cells in Graves' hyperthyroidism and ophthalmopathy. Authors of the study amplified TCR beta CDR3 regions from RNA transcripts. HTBI primers were the set used in a first-round RT-PCR of the TCR CDR3. TCRdb re-called the multiplex PCR reads through MiXCR, storing one row per CDR3 protein. Here the sample spans some 620,000 distinct CDR3 sequences, around 15% being singletons. The sequencing input was blood. The receptors stem from a woman aged 25 to 39 with Graves' hyperthyroidism.

Here the CDR3 DNA reads TGTGCCACCTCCCGGAGGGAGCGGGGGCATGGCTACACCTTC. This sequence encodes CATSRRERGHGYTF. The rearrangement joins TRBV27 to TRBJ1-2, with a possible D match to TRBD1 (6 bases). The CDR3 loop spans 14 amino acids. With 10 bases removed from V and 6 bases from J, the gap between germline ends came to 21 bases. The germline V gene has CDR1 MNHEY and CDR2 SMNVEV (reference sequence).

Comments on this clonotype: This likely comes from a read error, as the CDR3 has no conserved phenylalanine or tryptophan at its end. The V gene is TRBV12-3 or TRBV12-4, the J gene TRBJ1-6; D is perhaps TRBD1 (6 bases). CDR3 size: 13 residues. V gave up 5 bases and J gave up 6 bases, with 8 bases separating them. The CDR3 nucleotides are TGTGCCAGCAGTCAAGGGGGTAATTCACCCCTCCACTTG. Translating it yields CASSQGGNSPLHL.

A few counts support this clonotype. The chain uses TRBV28 and TRBJ1-1; 7 nucleotides agree with TRBD1. Germline CDR1 reads MDHEN; CDR2 reads SYDVKM. This CDR3 has 13 residues. J was trimmed by 7 bases and V by 4 bases; bases with no gene match: 6. CDR3 nucleotides: TGTGCCAGCAGTTCCACAGGGGTTTTTGAAGCTTTCTTT. Translation gives CASSSTGVFEAFF.

Concerning this clonotype itself: A read error may be the cause here, since a much bigger clone is one base away. The rearrangement joins TRBV6-1 to TRBJ2-6, with TRBD1 as a possible D gene (5 bases). Germline V gives CDR1 MNHNS, CDR2 SASEGT. Trimming cost V 4 bases and J 1 base, with 11 bases left between them. The length of the CDR3 is 16 residues. In DNA form, the CDR3 reads TGTGCCAGCAGTGGCCAGGGCCTGTCTGGGGCCAACGTCCTGACTTTC. Protein sequence: CASSGQGLSGANVLTF.

This clonotype appeared many times. The chain carries TRBV20-1 and TRBJ1-2; a weak D match, TRBD1 (6 bases). The CDR3 consists of 12 residues. The V end lost 8 bases, the J end lost 5 bases, and 15 bases lay between the germline ends. The germline CDR1 and CDR2 sequences are DFQATT and SNEGSKA (reference sequence). CDR3 DNA: TGCAGTTCCCGGGAGGGGGATTATGGCTACACCTTC. It yields the protein CSSREGDYGYTF.

In its sample, this clonotype was seen many times. The gene calls are TRBV19 and TRBJ2-7; 8 nucleotides align to TRBD2. V was pared by 5 bases and J by 2 bases, with 5 bases of the junction left unmatched. The CDR3 covers 14 residues. Germline assignment: CDR1 LNHDA and CDR2 SQIVND (reference sequence). The CDR3 spells CASSPTSATYEQYF. The CDR3 DNA is TGTGCCAGTAGTCCGACTAGCGCAACCTACGAGCAGTACTTC. Supplemented by reference TRBV19 and TRBJ2-7, the full variable domain reads DGGITQSPKYLFRKEGQNVTLSCEQNLNHDAMYWYRQDPGQGLRLIYYSQIVNDFQKGDIAEGYSVSREKKESFPLTVTSAQKNPTAFYLCASSPTSATYEQYFGPGTRLTVT.

Note on this clonotype: This could be a read error, since a much larger clone is one nucleotide away. This chain links TRBV28 with TRBJ2-7, with D hard to call. The CDR3 length is 15 residues. Trimming left V 6 bases short and J 4 bases short, with 19 bases between. Germline CDR1 and CDR2: MDHEN and SYDVKM. The CDR3 DNA sequence: TGTGCCAGCAGACCAACTACGACGGTTCCGTACGAGCAGTACTTC. Translated: CASRPTTTVPYEQYF.

This clonotype was detected many times. The V gene is TRBV3-1, the J gene TRBJ2-7; 8 bases agree with TRBD2. Germline V gene data show CDR1 as LGHDT and CDR2 as YNNKEL (reference sequence). This CDR3 is built from 18 residues. With 0 bases clipped from V and 3 bases from J, the junction kept 13 bases outside the gene matches. In DNA, the CDR3 is TGTGCCAGCAGCCAAGAAATAGCCGGAGCGGGAGTAGACTACGAGCAGTACTTC. Residues: CASSQEIAGAGVDYEQYF.

This chain links TRBV2 with TRBJ2-7; D might be TRBD1 or TRBD2, each matching 5 bases. V dropped 8 bases and J dropped 6 bases, with 20 bases sitting between them. The CDR3 runs to 14 residues. The germline CDR1 and CDR2 sequences are SNHLY and FYNNEI. The DNA for the CDR3 is TGTGCCAGCGGGGGACGCTGGTCTACTGTCGAGCAGTACTTC. Translated, it gives CASGGRWSTVEQYF. The variable domain in full, completed from reference TRBV2 and TRBJ2-7, reads EPEVTQTPSHQVTQMGQEVILRCVPISNHLYFYWYRQILGQKVEFLVSFYNNEISEKSEIFDDQFSVERPDGSNFTLKIRSTKLEDSAMYFCASGGRWSTVEQYFGPGTRLTVT.

For this clonotype: This sequence may be a read error, since a much larger clone differs from it by one base. V and J are TRBV3-1 and TRBJ2-7; 8 positions match TRBD2. In germline, CDR1 is LGHDT, CDR2 YNNKEL (reference sequence). Trimming removed 1 base from V and 10 bases from J; junction bases left unmatched: 9. The CDR3 totals 14 residues. CDR3 sequence reads: CASSQVAGRSDQYF. CDR3 nucleotide sequence: TGTGCCAGCAGCCAAGTAGCGGGAAGGAGCGATCAGTACTTC.

The chain employs TRBV27 and TRBJ2-1; a possible D gene is TRBD2 (7 bases). The V end lost 5 bases, the J end lost 1 base, and 15 bases lay between the germline ends. The CDR3 consists of 16 residues. Per the germline V gene, CDR1 is MNHEY and CDR2 is SMNVEV (reference sequence). CDR3 DNA sequence: TGTGCCAGCAGTCTGTCGGGGGGCCCGTCCTACAATGAGCAGTTCTTC. This encodes CASSLSGGPSYNEQFF.

The rearrangement links TRBV4-2 to TRBJ1-5; D is unresolved. The germline CDR1 and CDR2 sequences are LGHNA and YNFKEQ. Trimming stripped 0 bases from V and 5 bases from J, with 11 bases between. The CDR3 totals 15 residues. CDR3 region: CASSQDRQTHQPQHF. CDR3 nucleotide sequence: TGTGCCAGCAGCCAAGATAGGCAGACTCATCAGCCCCAGCATTTT.

The chain uses TRBV5-6 and TRBJ1-5; D is unclear. This CDR3 is built from 14 residues. Germline V gene data show CDR1 as SGHDT and CDR2 as YYEEEE. V shed 0 bases and J shed 2 bases, with 6 bases lying between them. The CDR3 spells CASSLVRGNQPQHF. CDR3 DNA: TGTGCCAGCAGCTTGGTCCGTGGCAATCAGCCCCAGCATTTT.

This rearrangement joins TRBV29-1 to TRBJ2-5, with TRBD2 identical over 7 bases. V was clipped by 5 bases and J by 4 bases; unmatched bases: 10. Germline-derived CDR1 and CDR2 are SQVTM and ANQGSEA. The CDR3 is made up of 14 amino acids. The CDR3 DNA reads as TGCAGCGTTAAAAGCGGGGAACGTAGAGAGACCCAGTACTTC. It yields the protein CSVKSGERRETQYF.

This clonotype was seen ten or more times. The chain combines TRBV28 with TRBJ2-5; D uncertain. The CDR3 contains 14 residues. The V end lost 5 bases, the J end lost 3 bases, and 13 bases lay between the germline ends. Per the germline V gene, CDR1 is MDHEN and CDR2 is SYDVKM. CDR3 amino acids: CASSAAGSKETQYF. Here the CDR3 DNA reads TGTGCCAGCAGTGCAGCAGGCAGCAAAGAGACCCAGTACTTC. Filled out from reference TRBV28 and TRBJ2-5, the complete variable domain reads DVKVTQSSRYLVKRTGEKVFLECVQDMDHENMFWYRQDPGLGLRLIYFSYDVKMKEKGDIPEGYSVSREKKERFSLILESASTNQTSMYLCASSAAGSKETQYFGPGTRLLVL.

This clonotype was seen more than once but under ten times. The J gene is TRBJ1-5, the V gene TRBV10-3; 7 positions match TRBD1. J was trimmed by 1 base and V by 3 bases; bases with no gene match: 6. Per the germline V gene, CDR1 is ENHRY and CDR2 is SYGVKD. The length of the CDR3 is 16 residues. The CDR3 DNA sequence: TGTGCCATCAGTGACAAGAGACAGGGAAGCAATCAGCCCCAGCATTTT. Its protein product is CAISDKRQGSNQPQHF.

Points on this clonotype: With a much larger clone just one base away, this may be a read error. The J gene is TRBJ1-5, the V gene TRBV28; D unresolved. V lost 3 bases, J lost 7 bases, and 13 bases lay in between. The CDR3 is 14 residues long. Germline CDR1 and CDR2: MDHEN and SYDVKM. The CDR3 DNA reads as TGTGCCAGCAGTTTGGCAGCTGGGGAGCAGCCCCAGCATTTT. It translates to CASSLAAGEQPQHF.

Only a few counts were recorded for this clonotype. The rearrangement joins TRBV7-9 to TRBJ2-7, with 8 bases fitting TRBD2. With 4 bases clipped from V and 6 bases from J, the junction kept 5 bases outside the gene matches. This CDR3 spans 13 amino acids. Germline V gene sequence: CDR1 SEHNR, CDR2 FQNEAQ (reference sequence). The CDR3 DNA reads as TGTGCCAGCAGCTCTCCGACTAGCGCCGAGCAGTACTTC. Protein product: CASSSPTSAEQYF. The full variable domain, with the rest looked up from reference TRBV7-9 and TRBJ2-7, is DTGVSQNPRHKITKRGQNVTFRCDPISEHNRLYWYRQTLGQGPEFLTYFQNEAQLEKSRLLSDRFSAERPKGSFSTLEIQRTEQGDSAMYLCASSSPTSAEQYFGPGTRLTVT.

The table lists this clonotype with many counts. The genes are TRBV7-9 and TRBJ1-1; the match to TRBD1 covers 7 bases. J gave up 5 bases and V 8 bases, and 8 bases lay outside the gene matches. There are 13 residues in the CDR3. Germline-derived CDR1 and CDR2 are SEHNR and FQNEAQ (reference sequence). The chain's CDR3 is CASGNRGRTEAFF. The CDR3, as DNA: TGTGCCAGCGGGAACAGGGGAAGGACTGAAGCTTTCTTT.

This clonotype occurred many times. The J gene is TRBJ2-7, the V gene TRBV2; TRBD2 agrees at 11 bases. Germline-derived CDR1 and CDR2 are SNHLY and FYNNEI. The CDR3 runs to 16 residues. V was clipped by 6 bases and J by 0 bases; unmatched bases: 7. The CDR3 bases are TGTGCCAGCAGAAGGGGACTAGCGGAGCGCTCCTACGAGCAGTACTTC. Protein: CASRRGLAERSYEQYF.

This clonotype has ten or more counts. The J gene is TRBJ2-2, the V gene TRBV14, with D hard to call. The CDR3 has 16 residues. Germline V gene sequence: CDR1 SGHDN, CDR2 FVKESK. The germline V and J ends were trimmed by 2 bases and 7 bases, with 17 bases remaining between them. The CDR3 DNA reads TGTGCCAGCAGCCAACTGACCAGAGTCTTCAGCGGGGAGCTGTTTTTT. Its protein product is CASSQLTRVFSGELFF.

This clonotype has a count of ten or more. The chain joins TRBV2 to TRBJ2-1; 8 nucleotides agree with TRBD2. This CDR3 region has 13 residues. In germline, CDR1 is SNHLY, CDR2 FYNNEI. With 8 bases clipped from V and 2 bases from J, the junction kept 2 bases outside the gene matches. The CDR3 coding sequence is TGTGCCAGCGAGCGGGAGACCTACAATGAGCAGTTCTTC. It codes for CASERETYNEQFF.

This clonotype was found a few times. The chain couples TRBV29-1 to TRBJ1-1; 7 nucleotides align to TRBD1. Germline V CDR1 and CDR2: SQVTM, ANQGSEA. The V segment lost 7 bases and the J segment 2 bases; nucleotides outside the gene matches: 4. The CDR3 loop spans 12 amino acids. CDR3 sequence reads: CSAGQDNTEAFF. The CDR3 bases are TGCAGCGCCGGACAGGATAACACTGAAGCTTTCTTT.

This clonotype occurred a few times. The V call is TRBV28, the J call TRBJ2-5; 7 bases map to TRBD1. V was clipped by 7 bases and J by 12 bases; unmatched bases: 11. Germline loops: CDR1 MDHEN, CDR2 SYDVKM. This CDR3 has 12 amino acids. The CDR3 loop reads CASTRPTDREYF. CDR3 bases: TGTGCCAGCACCCGACCAACCGACAGGGAGTACTTC.

This clonotype has ten or more counts. The J gene is TRBJ2-7, the V gene TRBV10-3; tentatively, D is TRBD2 (6 bases). The germline gives CDR1 ENHRY, CDR2 SYGVKD. The CDR3 contains 14 residues. V lost 0 bases to trimming and J lost 0 bases, with 6 bases between them. The CDR3 nucleotides read TGTGCCATCAGTGAGTCGGGGGGCTCCTACGAGCAGTACTTC. It codes for CAISESGGSYEQYF.

This clonotype was recorded at least ten times. V is TRBV11-3 and J is TRBJ1-1; 8 bases line up with TRBD1. The CDR3 length is 15 residues. The germline V gene encodes CDR1 SGHNT and CDR2 YENEEA. Germline trimming cut 4 bases from V and 1 base from J; bases unmatched to any gene: 5. In nucleotides, the CDR3 is TGTGCCAGCAGCTCGGCCGGGACAGGGAACACTGAAGCTTTCTTT. It specifies CASSSAGTGNTEAFF.

The J gene is TRBJ1-3, the V gene TRBV7-8; D perhaps matches TRBD1 (6 bases). The V end was cut by 4 bases, the J end by 0 bases, with 10 bases between. CDR1 and CDR2 (germline): SGHVS, FQNEAQ. This CDR3 spans 15 amino acids. CDR3 in DNA: TGTGCCAGCAGCTCACGGGACAACTCTGGAAACACCATATATTTT. Translated: CASSSRDNSGNTIYF.

The gene calls are TRBV30 and TRBJ2-3; the D is unclear. Trimming pared 2 bases from V and 5 bases from J, leaving 14 bases between. Germline CDR1 GTSNPN, CDR2 SVGIG (reference sequence). The CDR3 has 14 residues. The CDR3 sequence is CAWSQGDEIDTQYF. The CDR3 DNA follows: TGTGCCTGGAGTCAAGGTGATGAGATAGATACGCAGTATTTT.

This clonotype has ten or more counts. V and J are TRBV20-1 and TRBJ1-5; TRBD1 aligns across 9 bases. The ends lost 6 bases at V and 7 bases at J; junction bases unmatched: 4. The CDR3 runs 12 residues. CDR1 is DFQATT, CDR2 SNEGSKA, per germline (reference sequence). CDR3 sequence: CSAGDRDQPQHF. The CDR3 bases are TGCAGTGCCGGGGACAGGGACCAGCCCCAGCATTTT.

This clonotype was observed at least ten times. The rearrangement links TRBV10-3 to TRBJ2-7; 9 bases line up with TRBD2. The junction had 8 bases not matched to a gene; V was cut back by 4 bases and J by 7 bases. In germline, CDR1 is ENHRY, CDR2 SYGVKD. The CDR3 length is 14 residues. The DNA for the CDR3 is TGTGCCATCAGTGTCTCTAGCGGGATAGGGGAGCAGTACTTC. This encodes CAISVSSGIGEQYF.